This passage covers 20 T cell receptor beta chains from one sample sequenced in a study of blood T cells in healthy people across ages. A second PCR, run for about 6 to 11 cycles, used a sample-barcoded 5' primer plus a J-beta primer mix. MiXCR, run by TCRdb on the 5' RACE reads, gives a single entry per CDR3 protein. The sample consists of roughly 680,000 distinct CDR3 sequences, under 25% of them appearing once. Sequencing was done on a sample of blood. These receptor sequences come from a man between 65 and 85 years old in good health.

This clonotype has just a few counts. The J gene is TRBJ1-2, the V gene TRBV29-1; possibly TRBD1 for D (5 bases). Per the germline V gene, CDR1 is SQVTM and CDR2 is ANQGSEA. The CDR3 consists of 11 residues. V was clipped by 5 bases and J by 6 bases, with 10 bases between them. This CDR3 is CSVKGLDGYTF. The CDR3 DNA is TGCAGCGTTAAGGGGTTGGATGGCTACACCTTC.

This clonotype occurred a few times. The chain uses TRBV3-1 and TRBJ2-7; D call uncertain. The CDR3 spans 15 residues. CDR1 LGHDT and CDR2 YNNKEL come from the germline V gene (reference sequence). Trimming removed 6 bases at V and 0 bases at J, with 15 bases between. The CDR3 here is CASRLSRANSYEQYF. CDR3 DNA sequence: TGTGCCAGCAGACTCAGTCGGGCGAACTCCTACGAGCAGTACTTC.

This chain links TRBV5-6 with TRBJ1-6; D gene ambiguous. Trimming stripped 1 base from V and 5 bases from J, with 10 bases between. This CDR3 is 15 amino acids long. Germline V gene sequence: CDR1 SGHDT, CDR2 YYEEEE. The CDR3 region is CASSLSWRDNSPLHF. The CDR3 region has the DNA TGTGCCAGCAGCTTGTCCTGGAGGGATAATTCACCCCTCCACTTT.

The V call is TRBV19, the J call TRBJ2-5; a weak D match, TRBD1 (5 bases). The better agreement between TRBJ2-1 and the DNA end casts doubt on the J call. Germline V gene sequence: CDR1 LNHDA, CDR2 SQIVND (reference sequence). The CDR3 sequence is 12 residues long. The chain's CDR3 is CASSPRRDEQFF. The CDR3 DNA follows: TGTGCCTCGTCTCCCCGCAGGGATGAGCAGTTCTTC.

This clonotype has only one observation. The rearrangement uses TRBV7-2 and TRBJ1-3; 8 nucleotides agree with TRBD1. Losses at the gene ends were 4 bases for V and 14 bases for J; bases not matched to a gene: 4. Germline V gives CDR1 SGHTA, CDR2 FQGNSA. The CDR3 totals 11 residues. CDR3 DNA: TGTGCCAGCAGCTCGGGACAGGCCCTATATTTT. Translating gives CASSSGQALYF.

This clonotype was seen a handful of times. The rearrangement uses TRBV12-3 or TRBV12-4 and TRBJ2-5, with D possibly TRBD1 on 6 matching bases. The DNA end lines up better with TRBJ2-7; the J call may be wrong. This CDR3 comprises 14 residues. For the CDR3, the DNA is TGTGCCAGCAGTACTGGGACACGGTCCTACGAGCAGTACTTC. Its translation: CASSTGTRSYEQYF.

As to this clonotype: Being one base from a much bigger clone, this may be a read error. This rearrangement joins TRBV3-1 to TRBJ2-5, with 11 positions matching TRBD2. After removal of 1 base from V and 5 bases from J, the junction contained 3 bases not matched to a gene. The CDR3 covers 15 residues. CDR1 and CDR2 (germline): LGHDT, YNNKEL (reference sequence). The CDR3 bases are TGTGCCAGCAGCCAAGGACTAGCGGGATCGGAGACCCAGTACTTC. Its translation: CASSQGLAGSETQYF.

Only a few counts were recorded for this clonotype. The chain has TRBV20-1 and TRBJ2-5; TRBD2 aligns across 9 bases. The J call is doubtful: the DNA matches TRBJ2-1 better. Germline CDR1 reads DFQATT; CDR2 reads SNEGSKA (reference sequence). The CDR3 sequence is 16 residues long. The CDR3 DNA reads TGCAGTGCTACGTCTGCCCTAGCGGGGTCTTACAATGAGCAGTTCTTC. It codes for CSATSALAGSYNEQFF.

The gene calls are TRBV5-1 and TRBJ1-2; TRBD1 agrees at 7 bases. CDR1 and CDR2 from the germline V gene are SGHRS and YFSETQ. V lost 4 bases to trimming and J lost 8 bases; unmatched junction nucleotides: 17. The CDR3 extends over 16 amino acids. CDR3 region: CASSPEGARAVVGYTF. CDR3 nucleotides: TGCGCCAGCAGCCCTGAGGGGGCCAGGGCAGTCGTCGGCTACACCTTC.

This clonotype came up a few times. This chain uses TRBV11-2 with TRBJ2-1; the D gene is possibly TRBD2 (6 bases). The CDR3 consists of 16 residues. V was pared by 5 bases and J by 2 bases, with 16 bases between. The germline gives CDR1 SGHAT, CDR2 FQNNGV. The CDR3 here is CASSGLRGSPYNEQFF. The CDR3 nucleotides read TGTGCCAGCAGCGGACTCCGGGGGAGCCCCTACAATGAGCAGTTCTTC.

The chain is built from TRBV6-4 and TRBJ1-2; no clear D. V lost 7 bases, J lost 2 bases, and 17 bases lay in between. The CDR3 extends over 15 amino acids. CDR1 and CDR2 from the germline V gene are MRHNA and SNTAGT. The CDR3 here is CASKTAASGNYGYTF. CDR3 sequence (DNA): TGTGCCAGCAAAACGGCGGCTAGCGGGAACTATGGCTACACCTTC.

This clonotype was found a few times. The V and J genes are TRBV12-3 or TRBV12-4 and TRBJ2-1; 11 bases align to TRBD1. The DNA end favors TRBJ2-5, so the J call may be wrong. The CDR3 is 15 amino acids. Written as DNA, the CDR3 is TGTGCCAGCAGTTCCTCGGACAGGGGGCATGGGACCCAGTACTTC. Translated: CASSSSDRGHGTQYF.

V gene TRBV7-9 combines with J gene TRBJ2-5; D gene uncertain. CDR3 length: 15 amino acids. V was clipped by 0 bases and J by 2 bases, with 10 bases between them. The germline V gene encodes CDR1 SEHNR and CDR2 FQNEAQ (reference sequence). The CDR3 DNA reads as TGTGCCAGCAGCTTAGCGCTTCGGAGTCAAGAGACCCAGTACTTC. Translating gives CASSLALRSQETQYF.

The rearrangement uses TRBV18 and TRBJ2-3; D gene ambiguous. Germline V gene sequence: CDR1 KGHSH, CDR2 LQKENI. This CDR3 has 13 amino acids. The V end lost 2 bases, the J end lost 2 bases, and 5 bases lay between the germline ends. The chain's CDR3 is CASSPSLTDTQYF. The DNA for the CDR3 is TGTGCCAGCTCACCAAGCCTCACAGATACGCAGTATTTT.

The gene calls are TRBV5-4 and TRBJ1-1, with D maybe TRBD1 (6 bases). The V and J ends lost 4 bases and 4 bases respectively, with 8 bases between them. The germline V gene has CDR1 SGHNT and CDR2 YYREEE (reference sequence). This CDR3 contains 12 residues. This CDR3 is CASSPGATEAFF. CDR3 DNA: TGTGCCAGCAGCCCAGGGGCCACTGAAGCTTTCTTT. The full variable domain, with the rest looked up from reference TRBV5-4 and TRBJ1-1, is ETGVTQSPTHLIKTRGQQVTLRCSSQSGHNTVSWYQQALGQGPQFIFQYYREEENGRGNFPPRFSGLQFPNYSSELNVNALELDDSALYLCASSPGATEAFFGQGTRLTVV.

This clonotype showed up just a few times. The rearrangement links TRBV7-6 to TRBJ2-5; the D is unclear. Germline assignment: CDR1 SGHVS and CDR2 FNYEAQ. The V gene lost 3 bases and the J gene lost 1 base, with 6 bases spanning the gap. This CDR3 has 13 residues. The CDR3 here is CASSFRAQETQYF. The CDR3 bases are TGTGCCAGCAGCTTCCGGGCCCAAGAGACCCAGTACTTC.

V is TRBV5-1 and J is TRBJ2-3, with TRBD1 as a possible D gene (5 bases). V shed 3 bases and J shed 3 bases, with 11 bases lying between them. The germline gives CDR1 SGHRS, CDR2 YFSETQ. This CDR3 is built from 14 residues. For the CDR3, the DNA is TGCGCCAGCAGCTCCACAAGACAGACAGATACGCAGTATTTT. It encodes CASSSTRQTDTQYF.

This clonotype was counted between two and nine times. V is TRBV29-1 and J is TRBJ2-7; 7 nucleotides line up with TRBD2. CDR1 is SQVTM and CDR2 is ANQGSEA in the germline V gene. The CDR3 is 12 amino acids. The CDR3 region has the DNA TGCAGTATCGGGGGGACCACCTACGAGCAGTACTTC. It specifies CSIGGTTYEQYF.

In the case of this clonotype: One end of the junction does not line up with germline, which may come from a read error. J is TRBJ2-4 and V is TRBV28; unclear D gene. This CDR3 contains 16 residues. Germline V CDR1 and CDR2: MDHEN, SYDVKM. As DNA, the CDR3 is TGTGCCAGCAGTTTTCTCCCTCTCTCAGCCAAAAACACTCAGTACTTC. This codes for CASSFLPLSAKNTQYF.

This clonotype was counted between two and nine times. This rearrangement joins TRBV20-1 to TRBJ2-7, with 9 nucleotides matching TRBD2. J gave up 0 bases and V 0 bases, and 9 bases lay outside the gene matches. Per germline, CDR1 DFQATT and CDR2 SNEGSKA (reference sequence). This CDR3 contains 17 residues. CDR3 residues: CSARDLALAGSSYEQYF. The DNA for the CDR3 is TGCAGTGCTAGAGATCTAGCCCTAGCGGGGAGCTCCTACGAGCAGTACTTC.